Listed below are T cell receptor beta chains from one sample, sequenced in a study of T cell responses to AZD1222 COVID-19 vaccine. Clones were read by immunoSEQ multiplex PCR, and TCRdb kept only the in-frame ones, dropping some. Counted here are about 140,000 clones, 88% occurring once; the ten biggest clones make up around 3.5%. The sample consisted of peripheral blood, taken on day 0 of AZD1222 vaccination. The receptors come from an adult in good health. The CDR3 runs from the conserved cysteine through the conserved F or W. A D gene is named only where the DNA matches it firmly. A clone size is listed for some rows: how often the clone was seen (once, few, many), or a class if it is expanded.

TRBJ1-1 | NA | NA | TRBV19 | TGTGCCAGTAGCGCCGCAGCTTGGGGCACTGAAGCTTTCTTT | CASSAAAWGTEAFF
TRBJ2-3 | NA | TRBD2 | TRBV27 | TGTGCCAGCAGTTCTCGACTAGCGGGAGAGCTAGATACGCAGTATTTT | CASSSRLAGELDTQYF
TRBJ2-2 | NA | TRBD1 | TRBV6-2/TRBV6-3 | TGTGCCAGCAGTAAGACAGGGGGGTCGAACACCGGGGAGCTGTTTTTT | CASSKTGGSNTGELFF
TRBJ1-2 | NA | NA | TRBV30 | TGTGCCTGGATTGCAAGAGGGGACCGGTCTGTTGGTGGCTACACCTTC | CAWIARGDRSVGGYTF
TRBJ2-5 | NA | TRBD1 | TRBV7-9 | TGTGCCAGCAGCCCCTGGACAGGGGGGGCAGAGACCCAGTACTTC | CASSPWTGGAETQYF
TRBJ1-3 | NA | NA | TRBV5-1 | TGCGCCAGCAGCTTGGCGGGCCAGGGCTCTGGAAACACCATATATTTT | CASSLAGQGSGNTIYF
TRBJ2-1 | NA | NA | TRBV4-3 | TGCGCCAGCAGCCAAGAGGGACTTGCCAATGAGCAGTTCTTC | CASSQEGLANEQFF
TRBJ1-1 | few | NA | TRBV2 | TGTGCCAGCACTCAAAACGAGGGAGGTCAAGCTTTCTTT | CASTQNEGGQAFF
TRBJ1-2 | once | NA | TRBV9 | TGTGCCAGCAGCCCCACCACAGGACTAAACTATGGCTACACCTTC | CASSPTTGLNYGYTF
TRBJ1-3 | once | NA | TRBV30 | TGTGCCTGGCAGATTTCAGGAAACACCATATATTTT | CAWQISGNTIYF
TRBJ1-5 | few | NA | TRBV6-5 | TGTGCCAGCAGTTACACCCCGAATCAGCCCCAGCATTTT | CASSYTPNQPQHF
TRBJ2-3 | NA | NA | TRBV19 | TGTGCCAGTAGTCAGAGCACAGATACGCAGTATTTT | CASSQSTDTQYF
TRBJ2-3 | NA | NA | TRBV4-3 | TGCGCCAGCAGCCAAGATAGCGCTAGCTACACAGATACGCAGTATTTT | CASSQDSASYTDTQYF
TRBJ1-1 | few | TRBD1 | TRBV6-5 | TGTGCCACCGGGACAGGGATCTTGAACACTGAAGCTTTCTTT | CATGTGILNTEAFF
TRBJ1-5 | NA | TRBD1 | TRBV28 | TGTGCCAGCAGCCGATCAGACAGGGATGCATCGCCCCAGCATTTT | CASSRSDRDASPQHF
TRBJ1-1 | NA | NA | TRBV6-5 | TGTGCCAGCAGCGATGGAAGTTTCAGCACTGAAGCTTTCTTT | CASSDGSFSTEAFF
TRBJ1-5 | once | TRBD1 | TRBV18 | TGTGCCAGCTCACTCGGAACAGGGGGTATTGGGAGCGATCAGCCCCAGCATTTT | CASSLGTGGIGSDQPQHF
TRBJ2-1 | NA | TRBD2 | TRBV15 | TGTGCCACCAGCAGAGATCCTGTGGGGTCCGGGACTAGCAATGAGCAGTTCTTC | CATSRDPVGSGTSNEQFF
TRBJ1-1 | once | NA | TRBV5-1 | TGCGCCAGCAGCCAAGGACGGCGGGGTACTGAAGCTTTCTTT | CASSQGRRGTEAFF
TRBJ1-5 | NA | TRBD1 | TRBV9 | TGTGCCAGCAGCGTAGGATGGGACAGGGGACAGCCCCAGCATTTT | CASSVGWDRGQPQHF
TRBJ1-4 | once | NA | TRBV6-1 | TGTGCCAGCAGTGAGGCGGGGGCAGGAGAAAAACTGTTTTTT | CASSEAGAGEKLFF
TRBJ1-3 | NA | NA | TRBV29-1 | TGCAGCGTCGCCCCGGATCCCACAGATGGAAACACCATATATTTT | CSVAPDPTDGNTIYF
TRBJ2-1 | NA | NA | TRBV7-2 | TGTGCCAGCAGTCGGAGGGCCGGGACGAATGAGCAGTTCTTC | CASSRRAGTNEQFF
TRBJ1-2 | NA | TRBD1 | TRBV7-9 | TGTGCCAGCAGCATACGGACAGGCGACTATGGCTACACCTTC | CASSIRTGDYGYTF
TRBJ1-3 | NA | NA | TRBV29-1 | TGCAGCGTTGGGACAGCCAACGTAAAAGAAAACACCATATATTTT | CSVGTANVKENTIYF
TRBJ2-4 | few | NA | TRBV9 | TGTGCCAGCAGCGTAGATGGGGACATTCAGTACTTC | CASSVDGDIQYF
TRBJ1-6 | few | NA | TRBV27 | TGTGCCAGCAGTTTTTACAGGGACTTCTCCTATAATTCACCCCTCCACTTT | CASSFYRDFSYNSPLHF
TRBJ1-2 | NA | NA | TRBV6-5 | TGTGCCAGCAGAGGAGATAACTATGGCTACACCTTC | CASRGDNYGYTF
TRBJ1-6 | few | TRBD1 | TRBV30 | TGTGCCTGGAGTTTCACCGGGACAGTAAATAATTCACCCCTCCACTTT | CAWSFTGTVNNSPLHF
TRBJ1-1 | NA | NA | TRBV7-9 | TGTGCCAGCAGCTTAAGTTTAAGGGACACTGAAGCTTTCTTT | CASSLSLRDTEAFF
TRBJ1-1 | NA | NA | TRBV3-1/TRBV3-2 | TGTGCCAGCAACCAGCTCGGTAGGACTGAAGCTTTCTTT | CASNQLGRTEAFF
TRBJ2-3 | NA | TRBD1 | TRBV30 | TGTGCCTGGAGTCCCGTTACAGGGGGGAGCACAGATACGCAGTATTTT | CAWSPVTGGSTDTQYF
TRBJ1-4 | once | NA | TRBV10-3 | TGTGCCATCAGTGAGTCCAGGGATCCTGAAAAACTGTTTTTT | CAISESRDPEKLFF
TRBJ2-1 | NA | NA | TRBV18 | TGTGCCAGCTCACCCTGGGTCGATGAGCAGTTCTTC | CASSPWVDEQFF
TRBJ2-1 | NA | TRBD1 | TRBV19 | TGTGCCAGTAGTGTAACACAGGGGAAGCGATCGGGTAGATCAACCTACAATGAGCAGTTCTTC | CASSVTQGKRSGRSTYNEQFF
TRBJ2-1 | once | TRBD2 | TRBV4-2 | TGTGCCAGCAGCCCAAACCCTAGCGGGACTAGCGGGAGGGCCATATACAATGAGCAGTTCTTC | CASSPNPSGTSGRAIYNEQFF
TRBJ1-1 | NA | TRBD1 | TRBV6-2/TRBV6-3 | TGTGCCAGCAGTTACGGCAGGGGGGGCGTCACTGAAGCTTTCTTT | CASSYGRGGVTEAFF
TRBJ1-1 | once | NA | TRBV5-8 | TGTGCCAGCAGCTCTTCCCCCAGGGGGAACACTGAAGCTTTCTTT | CASSSSPRGNTEAFF
TRBJ2-7 | NA | NA | TRBV29-1 | TGCAGCGTCCTGACAGAGAACTACGAGCAGTACTTC | CSVLTENYEQYF
TRBJ1-3 | once | NA | TRBV7-9 | TGTGCCAGCAGCTTCGGCGGAAACACCATATATTTT | CASSFGGNTIYF
TRBJ2-3 | NA | NA | TRBV6-6 | TGTGCCAGCAGTCCCCCCGGGGGCGCATCCACAGATACGCAGTATTTT | CASSPPGGASTDTQYF
TRBJ2-7 | NA | TRBD2 | TRBV7-9 | TGTGCCAGCAGCTTTAGCGGGAGTCCCTACGAGCAGTACTTC | CASSFSGSPYEQYF
TRBJ2-1 | once | NA | TRBV27 | TGTGCCAGCAGTTTTTCCATACTGAGCTCCTACAATGAGCAGTTCTTC | CASSFSILSSYNEQFF
TRBJ2-1 | NA | TRBD1 | TRBV5-4 | TGTGCCAGCAGTCACAGGGGCCCCTCCTACAATGAGCAGTTCTTC | CASSHRGPSYNEQFF
TRBJ2-1 | NA | TRBD2 | TRBV29-1 | TGCAGCGTTGTACCGGTACTAGCGAGCTCCTACAATGAGCAGTTCTTC | CSVVPVLASSYNEQFF
TRBJ2-1 | NA | NA | TRBV6-5 | TGTGCCAGCTCAAGACCCGGGACGGCTTACAATGAGCAGTTCTTC | CASSRPGTAYNEQFF
TRBJ1-2 | NA | NA | TRBV14 | TGTGCCAGCAGCCAAGATCGAACAGGGCGAGGCTACACCTTC | CASSQDRTGRGYTF
TRBJ2-7 | NA | NA | TRBV4-3 | TGCGCCAGCAGCCAAGATCTGGGCACGCTACGCTCCTACGAGCAGTACTTC | CASSQDLGTLRSYEQYF
TRBJ1-4 | NA | TRBD1 | TRBV5-6 | TGTGCCAGCAGCTTGGGAGACAGGGGCGAAAAACTGTTTTTT | CASSLGDRGEKLFF
TRBJ1-4 | NA | NA | TRBV25-1 | TGTGCCAGCAGTGATCCCGGGACCGTCTTTCTGTTTTTT | CASSDPGTVFLFF
TRBJ1-1 | NA | TRBD1 | TRBV5-1 | TGCGCCAGCAGCTTGTTCGGACAGGAGTCTATGAACACTGAAGCTTTCTTT | CASSLFGQESMNTEAFF